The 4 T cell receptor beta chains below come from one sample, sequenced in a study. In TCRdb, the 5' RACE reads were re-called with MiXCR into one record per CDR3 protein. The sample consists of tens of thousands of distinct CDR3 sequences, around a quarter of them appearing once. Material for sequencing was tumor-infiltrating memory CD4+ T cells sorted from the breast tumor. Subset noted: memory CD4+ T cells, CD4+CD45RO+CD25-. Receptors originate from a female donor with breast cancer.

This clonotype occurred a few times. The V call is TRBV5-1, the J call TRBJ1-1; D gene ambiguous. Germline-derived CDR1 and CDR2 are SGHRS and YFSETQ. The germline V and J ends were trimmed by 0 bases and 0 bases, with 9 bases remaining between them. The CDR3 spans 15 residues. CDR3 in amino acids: CASSLDGKMNTEAFF. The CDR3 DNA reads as TGCGCCAGCAGCTTGGATGGGAAGATGAACACTGAAGCTTTCTTT.

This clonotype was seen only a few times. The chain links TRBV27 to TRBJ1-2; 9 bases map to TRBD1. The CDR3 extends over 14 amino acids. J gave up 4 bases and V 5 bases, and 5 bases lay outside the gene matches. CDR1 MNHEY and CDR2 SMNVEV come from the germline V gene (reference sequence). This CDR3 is CASSKGDRVYGYTF. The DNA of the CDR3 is TGTGCCAGCAGTAAGGGGGACAGGGTCTATGGCTACACCTTC.

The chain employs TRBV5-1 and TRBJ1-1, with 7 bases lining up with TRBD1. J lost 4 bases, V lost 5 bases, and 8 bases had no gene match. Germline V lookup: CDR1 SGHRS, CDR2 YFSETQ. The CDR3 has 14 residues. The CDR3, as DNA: TGCGCCAGCAGAACAGGGGCACGGGGCACTGAAGCTTTCTTT. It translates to CASRTGARGTEAFF.

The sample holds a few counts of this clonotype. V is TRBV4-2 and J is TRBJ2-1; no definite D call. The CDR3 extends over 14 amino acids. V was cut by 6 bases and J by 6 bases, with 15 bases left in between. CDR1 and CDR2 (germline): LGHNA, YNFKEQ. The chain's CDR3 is CASSRQLVANEQFF. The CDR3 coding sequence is TGTGCCAGCAGTCGCCAACTCGTAGCCAATGAGCAGTTCTTC.